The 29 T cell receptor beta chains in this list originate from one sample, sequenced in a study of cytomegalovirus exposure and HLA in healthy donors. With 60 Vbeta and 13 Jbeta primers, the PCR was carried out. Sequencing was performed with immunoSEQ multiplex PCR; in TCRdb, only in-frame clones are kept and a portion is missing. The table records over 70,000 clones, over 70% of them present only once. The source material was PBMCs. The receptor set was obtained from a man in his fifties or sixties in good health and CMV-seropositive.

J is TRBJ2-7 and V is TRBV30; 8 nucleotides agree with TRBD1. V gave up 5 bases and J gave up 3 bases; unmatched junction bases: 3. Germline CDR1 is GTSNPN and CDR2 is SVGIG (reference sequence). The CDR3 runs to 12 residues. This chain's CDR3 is CAWDRGDYEQYF. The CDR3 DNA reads TGTGCCTGGGACAGGGGAGACTACGAGCAGTACTTC.

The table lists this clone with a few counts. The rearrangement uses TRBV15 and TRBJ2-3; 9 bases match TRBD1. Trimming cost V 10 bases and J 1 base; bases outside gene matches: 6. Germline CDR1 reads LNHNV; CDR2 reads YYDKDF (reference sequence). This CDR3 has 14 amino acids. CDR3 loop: CAIDRDRGTDTQYF. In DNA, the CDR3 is TGTGCCATTGATAGGGACAGGGGCACAGATACGCAGTATTTT.

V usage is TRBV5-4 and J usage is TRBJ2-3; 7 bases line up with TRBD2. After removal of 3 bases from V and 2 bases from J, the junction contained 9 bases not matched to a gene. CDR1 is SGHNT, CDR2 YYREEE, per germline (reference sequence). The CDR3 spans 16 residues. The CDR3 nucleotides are TGTGCCAGCAGCTCTAAGGGCGGGAGCCCCACAGATACGCAGTATTTT. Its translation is CASSSKGGSPTDTQYF.

The CDR3 DNA follows: TGTGCCAGCAGTACTTGGCTAGCGGGAGTTAACATTCAGTACTTC. This codes for CASSTWLAGVNIQYF. V gene TRBV6-1 combines with J gene TRBJ2-4; TRBD2 matches 10 bases. CDR3 length: 15 amino acids. V was clipped by 5 bases and J by 7 bases; unmatched bases: 8. Germline V gene data show CDR1 as MNHNS and CDR2 as SASEGT.

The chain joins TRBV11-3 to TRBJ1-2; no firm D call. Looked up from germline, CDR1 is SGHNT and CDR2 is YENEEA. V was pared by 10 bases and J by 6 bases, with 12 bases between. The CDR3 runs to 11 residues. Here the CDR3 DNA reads TGTGCCAATGAAAAATCGGATGGCTACACCTTC. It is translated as CANEKSDGYTF.

This CDR3 reads CAWRPFSRGAAYEQYF. The CDR3 nucleotides read TGTGCCTGGAGACCTTTTTCCAGGGGGGCAGCCTACGAGCAGTACTTC. The rearrangement joins TRBV30 to TRBJ2-7; TRBD1 might be the D (7 bases). CDR1 is GTSNPN, CDR2 SVGIG, per germline (reference sequence). Between the trimmed V and J ends, which lost 3 bases and 2 bases, there was a span of 20 bases. The CDR3 runs 16 residues.

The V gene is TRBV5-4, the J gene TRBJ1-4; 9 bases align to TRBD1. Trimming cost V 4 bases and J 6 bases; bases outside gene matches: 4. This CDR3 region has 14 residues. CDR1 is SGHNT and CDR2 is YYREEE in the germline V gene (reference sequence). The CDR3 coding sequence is TGTGCCAGCAGCCTTACAGGGGGCGATGAAAAACTGTTTTTT. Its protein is CASSLTGGDEKLFF.

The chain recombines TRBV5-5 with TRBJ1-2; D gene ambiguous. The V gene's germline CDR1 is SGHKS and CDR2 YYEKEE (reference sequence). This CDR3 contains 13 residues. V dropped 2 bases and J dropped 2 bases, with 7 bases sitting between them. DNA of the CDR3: TGTGCCAGCAGCTTTGCAGAAAACTATGGCTACACCTTC. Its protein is CASSFAENYGYTF. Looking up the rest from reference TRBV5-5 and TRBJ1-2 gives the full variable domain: DAGVTQSPTHLIKTRGQQVTLRCSPISGHKSVSWYQQVLGQGPQFIFQYYEKEERGRGNFPDRFSARQFPNYSSELNVNALLLGDSALYLCASSFAENYGYTFGSGTRLTVV.

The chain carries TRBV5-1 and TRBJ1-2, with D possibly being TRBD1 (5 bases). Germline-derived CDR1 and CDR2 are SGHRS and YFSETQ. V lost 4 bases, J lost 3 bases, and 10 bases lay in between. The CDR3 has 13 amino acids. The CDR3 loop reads CASSEDTDYGYTF. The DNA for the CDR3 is TGCGCCAGCAGCGAGGACACCGACTATGGCTACACCTTC.

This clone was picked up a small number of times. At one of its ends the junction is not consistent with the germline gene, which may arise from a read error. CDR3 in amino acids: CSSNRGGQGRYSGANVLTF. In nucleotides, the CDR3 is TGTTCCAGCAACCGAGGGGGACAGGGGCGATACTCTGGGGCCAACGTCCTGACTTTC. The rearrangement joins TRBV7-9 to TRBJ2-6, with 10 positions matching TRBD1. Germline V gene sequence: CDR1 SEHNR, CDR2 FQNEAQ (reference sequence). This CDR3 has 19 residues.

This CDR3 is CASGLGTDQETQYF. CDR3 sequence (DNA): TGTGCTAGTGGTCTAGGGACAGACCAAGAGACCCAGTACTTC. The chain employs TRBV12-5 and TRBJ2-5; TRBD1 matches at 7 bases. V was clipped by 5 bases and J by 0 bases; unmatched bases: 3. CDR3 length: 14 amino acids. The V gene's germline CDR1 is LGHNT and CDR2 FRNRAP.

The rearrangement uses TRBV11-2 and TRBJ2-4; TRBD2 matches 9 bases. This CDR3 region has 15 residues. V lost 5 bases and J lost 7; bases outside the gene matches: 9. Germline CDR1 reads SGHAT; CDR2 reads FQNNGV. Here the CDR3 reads CASSRIAGVGNIQYF. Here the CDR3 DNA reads TGTGCCAGCAGCCGCATAGCGGGAGTCGGGAACATTCAGTACTTC.

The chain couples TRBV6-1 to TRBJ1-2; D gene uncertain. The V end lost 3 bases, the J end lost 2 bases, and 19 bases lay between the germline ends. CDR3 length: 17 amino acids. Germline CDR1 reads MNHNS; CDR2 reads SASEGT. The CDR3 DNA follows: TGTGCCAGCAGTGACAGGTCCCAACCAAGTACGAACTATGGCTACACCTTC. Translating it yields CASSDRSQPSTNYGYTF.

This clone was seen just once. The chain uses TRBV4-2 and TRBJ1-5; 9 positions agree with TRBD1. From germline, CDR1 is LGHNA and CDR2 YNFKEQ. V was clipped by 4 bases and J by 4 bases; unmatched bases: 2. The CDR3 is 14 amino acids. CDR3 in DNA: TGTGCCAGCAGCCCCGACAGGGGGAATCAGCCCCAGCATTTT. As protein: CASSPDRGNQPQHF.

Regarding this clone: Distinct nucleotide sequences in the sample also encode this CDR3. CDR3 bases: TGTGCCAGCAGCCCACCGGGACTAGCGTACGAGCAGTACTTC. This gives the protein CASSPPGLAYEQYF. V gene TRBV7-9 combines with J gene TRBJ2-7; 10 positions match TRBD2. The trim removed 5 bases at V and 4 bases at J, leaving 5 bases unmatched. Germline CDR1 and CDR2: SEHNR and FQNEAQ (reference sequence). The CDR3 length is 14 residues.

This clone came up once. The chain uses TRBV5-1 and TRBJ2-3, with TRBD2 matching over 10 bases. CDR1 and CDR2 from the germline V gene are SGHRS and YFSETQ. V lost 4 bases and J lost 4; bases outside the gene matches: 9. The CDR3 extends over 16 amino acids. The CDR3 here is CASSRQAGGPADTQYF. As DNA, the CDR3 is TGCGCCAGCAGCCGTCAAGCGGGAGGGCCCGCAGATACGCAGTATTTT.

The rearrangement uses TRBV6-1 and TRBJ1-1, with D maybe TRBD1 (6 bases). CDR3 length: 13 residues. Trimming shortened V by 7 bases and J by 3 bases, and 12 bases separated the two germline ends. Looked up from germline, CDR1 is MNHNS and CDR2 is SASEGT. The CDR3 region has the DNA TGTGCCAGCAAAGACAGGCTGGACACTGAAGCTTTCTTT. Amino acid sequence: CASKDRLDTEAFF.

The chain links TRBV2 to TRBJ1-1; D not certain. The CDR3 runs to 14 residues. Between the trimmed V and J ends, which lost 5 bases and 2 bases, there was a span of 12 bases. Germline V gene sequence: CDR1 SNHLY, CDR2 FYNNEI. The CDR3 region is CASSHLGGNTEAFF. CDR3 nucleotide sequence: TGTGCCAGCAGTCATTTGGGAGGAAACACTGAAGCTTTCTTT.

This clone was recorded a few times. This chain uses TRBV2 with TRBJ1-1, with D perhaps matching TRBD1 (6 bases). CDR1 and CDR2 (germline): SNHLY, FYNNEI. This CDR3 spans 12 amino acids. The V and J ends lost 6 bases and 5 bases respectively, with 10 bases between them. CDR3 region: CASRDRLTEAFF. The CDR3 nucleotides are TGTGCCAGCAGGGACAGATTAACTGAAGCTTTCTTT. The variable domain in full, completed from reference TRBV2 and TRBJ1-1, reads EPEVTQTPSHQVTQMGQEVILRCVPISNHLYFYWYRQILGQKVEFLVSFYNNEISEKSEIFDDQFSVERPDGSNFTLKIRSTKLEDSAMYFCASRDRLTEAFFGQGTRLTVV.

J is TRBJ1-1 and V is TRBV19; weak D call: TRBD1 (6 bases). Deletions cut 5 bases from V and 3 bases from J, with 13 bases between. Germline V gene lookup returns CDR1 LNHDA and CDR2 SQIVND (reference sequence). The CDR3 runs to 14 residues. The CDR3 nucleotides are TGTGCCAGTAGTCTCCGACAGGACTACACTGAAGCTTTCTTT. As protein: CASSLRQDYTEAFF.

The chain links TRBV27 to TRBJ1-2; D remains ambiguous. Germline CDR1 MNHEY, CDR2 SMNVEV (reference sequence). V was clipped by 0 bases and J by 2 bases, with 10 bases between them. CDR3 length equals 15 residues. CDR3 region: CASSLSPGVNYGYTF. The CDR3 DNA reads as TGTGCCAGCAGTTTATCGCCCGGGGTAAACTATGGCTACACCTTC.

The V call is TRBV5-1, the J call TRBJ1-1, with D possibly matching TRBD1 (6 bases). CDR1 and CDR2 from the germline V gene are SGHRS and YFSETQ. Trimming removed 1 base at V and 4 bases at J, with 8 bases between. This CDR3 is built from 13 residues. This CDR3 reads CASSLQGTTEAFF. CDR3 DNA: TGCGCCAGCAGCTTGCAGGGGACCACTGAAGCTTTCTTT.

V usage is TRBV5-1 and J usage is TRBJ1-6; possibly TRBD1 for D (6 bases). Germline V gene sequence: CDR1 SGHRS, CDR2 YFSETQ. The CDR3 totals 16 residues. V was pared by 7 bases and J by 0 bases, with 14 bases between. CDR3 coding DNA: TGCGCCAGCCGGAATACAGGGAGCTCCTATAATTCACCCCTCCACTTT. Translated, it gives CASRNTGSSYNSPLHF.

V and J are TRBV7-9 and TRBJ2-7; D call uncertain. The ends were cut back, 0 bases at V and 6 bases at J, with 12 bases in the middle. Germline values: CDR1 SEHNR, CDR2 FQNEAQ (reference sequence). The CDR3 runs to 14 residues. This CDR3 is CASSLALMTGEQYF. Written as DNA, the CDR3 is TGTGCCAGCAGCTTAGCGCTGATGACGGGCGAGCAGTACTTC.

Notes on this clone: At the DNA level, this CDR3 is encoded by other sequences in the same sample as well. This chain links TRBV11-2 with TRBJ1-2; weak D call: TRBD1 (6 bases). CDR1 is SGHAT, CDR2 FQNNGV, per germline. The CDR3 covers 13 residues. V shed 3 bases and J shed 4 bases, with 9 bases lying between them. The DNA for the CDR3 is TGTGCCAGCAGCTTGGACAGAAGCTATGGCTACACCTTC. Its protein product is CASSLDRSYGYTF.

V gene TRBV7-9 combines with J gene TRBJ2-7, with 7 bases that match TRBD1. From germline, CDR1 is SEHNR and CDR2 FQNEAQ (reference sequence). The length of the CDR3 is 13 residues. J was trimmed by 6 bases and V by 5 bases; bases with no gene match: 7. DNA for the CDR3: TGTGCCAGCAGCCCGACAGGGTATGTCGAGCAGTACTTC. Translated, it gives CASSPTGYVEQYF.

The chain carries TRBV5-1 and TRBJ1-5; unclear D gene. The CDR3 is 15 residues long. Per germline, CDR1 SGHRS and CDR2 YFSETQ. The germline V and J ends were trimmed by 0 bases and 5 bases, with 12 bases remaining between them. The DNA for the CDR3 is TGCGCCAGCAGCTTGGGCGGCCAGCCGGATCAGCCCCAGCATTTT. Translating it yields CASSLGGQPDQPQHF.

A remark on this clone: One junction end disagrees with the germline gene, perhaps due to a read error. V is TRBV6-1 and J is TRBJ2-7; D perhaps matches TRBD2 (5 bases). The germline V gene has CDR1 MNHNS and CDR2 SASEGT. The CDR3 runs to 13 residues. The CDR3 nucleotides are TGTGCCAGCAGGCAACTAGATTCTGGACCACTATTTTTC. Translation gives CASRQLDSGPLFF.

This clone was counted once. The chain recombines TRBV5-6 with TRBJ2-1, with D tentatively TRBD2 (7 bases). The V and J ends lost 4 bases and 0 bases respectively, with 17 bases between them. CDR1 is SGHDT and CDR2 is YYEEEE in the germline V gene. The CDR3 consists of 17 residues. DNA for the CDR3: TGTGCCAGCAGCCCCGACGGACTAGGGGGCTCCTACAATGAGCAGTTCTTC. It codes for CASSPDGLGGSYNEQFF.